These 22 T cell receptor beta chains originate from one sample sequenced in a study of T cell repertoires in cytomegalovirus infection. TCRdb analysed the reads with MiXCR anew, one entry per CDR3 protein. The data show 200,000 or so distinct CDR3 sequences, with roughly 27% seen just once and 30% to 35% held by the top ten. Sequencing used PBMCs. These receptors originate from a human donor in good health (CMV status not recorded). Some clones in this sample may be carry-over from other donors' samples.

This chain uses TRBV29-1 with TRBJ1-2; the D gene is possibly TRBD1 (5 bases). The germline V gene has CDR1 SQVTM and CDR2 ANQGSEA. CDR3 size: 13 residues. V was trimmed by 5 bases and J by 3 bases, leaving 13 bases between them. CDR3 loop: CSVQSGRDYGYTF. For the CDR3, the DNA is TGCAGCGTTCAGTCAGGGAGGGACTATGGCTACACCTTC.

This clonotype has only a few counts. The rearrangement uses TRBV3-1 and TRBJ1-2; no firm D call. In germline, CDR1 is LGHDT, CDR2 YNNKEL (reference sequence). The CDR3 extends over 16 amino acids. V was trimmed by 3 bases and J by 0 bases, leaving 14 bases between them. As DNA, the CDR3 is TGTGCCAGCAGCCACCGTATTGGTAGAGCTAACTATGGCTACACCTTC. Translated: CASSHRIGRANYGYTF.

This clonotype was recorded at least ten times. The chain is built from TRBV19 and TRBJ2-7; D gene uncertain. CDR3 length: 14 residues. The germline V gene encodes CDR1 LNHDA and CDR2 SQIVND (reference sequence). V lost 1 base and J lost 0, with 7 bases in between. The CDR3 DNA reads as TGTGCCAGTAGTATAGGACCCAGCTCCTACGAGCAGTACTTC. This codes for CASSIGPSSYEQYF. The full variable domain, completed using reference TRBV19 and TRBJ2-7, is DGGITQSPKYLFRKEGQNVTLSCEQNLNHDAMYWYRQDPGQGLRLIYYSQIVNDFQKGDIAEGYSVSREKKESFPLTVTSAQKNPTAFYLCASSIGPSSYEQYFGPGTRLTVT.

This clonotype has a count of ten or more. The rearrangement uses TRBV7-2 and TRBJ2-1, with 12 bases aligning to TRBD1. Germline V gives CDR1 SGHTA, CDR2 FQGNSA. V gave up 4 bases and J gave up 6 bases; unmatched junction bases: 1. This CDR3 has 14 amino acids. The CDR3 is CASSWDRGPNEQFF. DNA for the CDR3: TGTGCCAGCAGCTGGGACAGGGGGCCCAATGAGCAGTTCTTC.

This clonotype was observed many times. The rearrangement joins TRBV28 to TRBJ2-7; TRBD1 matches 10 bases. This CDR3 region has 13 residues. Germline V CDR1 and CDR2: MDHEN, SYDVKM. The V gene end was trimmed by 5 bases and the J gene end by 3 bases; junction bases not matched to a gene: 1. CDR3 sequence (DNA): TGTGCCAGCAGTGGGGACAGGGGCTACGAGCAGTACTTC. Its protein product is CASSGDRGYEQYF.

The genes are TRBV4-2 and TRBJ2-3; D ambiguous. Germline V lookup: CDR1 LGHNA, CDR2 YNFKEQ. Between the trimmed V and J ends, which lost 0 bases and 5 bases, there was a span of 6 bases. The CDR3 extends over 13 amino acids. The CDR3 here is CASSQDLGDTQYF. Here the CDR3 DNA reads TGTGCCAGCAGCCAAGATCTGGGAGATACGCAGTATTTT.

This clonotype was seen more than once but under ten times. The chain combines TRBV4-2 with TRBJ1-2; D is possibly TRBD1 (6 bases). In germline, CDR1 is LGHNA, CDR2 YNFKEQ. The CDR3 is 14 amino acids. V gave up 3 bases and J gave up 4 bases, with 12 bases separating them. CDR3 in amino acids: CASSQVGQSYGYTF. The CDR3 DNA reads TGTGCCAGCAGCCAGGTTGGACAGAGCTATGGCTACACCTTC.

This clonotype was counted at least ten times. V and J are TRBV7-2 and TRBJ1-5, with unresolved D. Per germline, CDR1 SGHTA and CDR2 FQGNSA. The V end was cut by 2 bases, the J end by 2 bases, with 4 bases between. The CDR3 runs 13 residues. CDR3 DNA sequence: TGTGCCAGCAGCTTACGGGGCAATCAGCCCCAGCATTTT. This gives the protein CASSLRGNQPQHF.

The CDR3 spells CAISEEGGNQPQHF. The CDR3 bases are TGTGCCATCAGTGAGGAAGGGGGCAATCAGCCCCAGCATTTT. The chain joins TRBV10-3 to TRBJ1-5, with D possibly being TRBD1 (5 bases). CDR1 and CDR2 from the germline V gene are ENHRY and SYGVKD. The CDR3 length is 14 residues. Between the trimmed V and J ends, which lost 2 bases and 2 bases, there was a span of 7 bases.

The CDR3 DNA reads as TGCAGCGTTCCGCGGGGAACCGGGGAGCTGTTTTTT. Translating gives CSVPRGTGELFF. The chain recombines TRBV29-1 with TRBJ2-2; D might be TRBD2 (6 bases). Deletions cut 5 bases from V and 5 bases from J, with 9 bases between. CDR1 and CDR2 from the germline V gene are SQVTM and ANQGSEA. The CDR3 totals 12 residues.

CDR3 in DNA: TGCAGCGCGACGCCCGGGGGGGGCTCTGGAAACACCATATATTTT. Protein sequence: CSATPGGGSGNTIYF. The chain employs TRBV29-1 and TRBJ1-3; a weak D match, TRBD1 (5 bases). Germline V gene lookup returns CDR1 SQVTM and CDR2 ANQGSEA. Trimming took 7 bases from V and 0 from J, leaving 16 bases between them. The CDR3 contains 15 residues.

This clonotype has a handful of counts. The J gene is TRBJ2-7, the V gene TRBV7-3; no reliable D call. The V gene lost 5 bases and the J gene lost 5 bases, with 13 bases spanning the gap. The CDR3 is made up of 13 amino acids. Germline V gene data show CDR1 as SGHTA and CDR2 as FQGTGA. CDR3 sequence (DNA): TGTGCCAGCAGCGTCGAGATTGGGGACGAGCAGTACTTC. It specifies CASSVEIGDEQYF.

This clonotype was detected many times. This rearrangement joins TRBV7-9 to TRBJ2-6, with a weak D call TRBD1 (5 bases). The CDR3 consists of 16 residues. Germline CDR1 SEHNR, CDR2 FQNEAQ (reference sequence). Trimming shortened V by 8 bases and J by 0 bases, and 14 bases separated the two germline ends. The CDR3 region is CASRSLGASGANVLTF. The CDR3 coding sequence is TGTGCCAGCCGATCGTTAGGGGCCTCTGGGGCCAACGTCCTGACTTTC. The full variable domain, rest sourced from reference TRBV7-9 and TRBJ2-6, is DTGVSQNPRHKITKRGQNVTFRCDPISEHNRLYWYRQTLGQGPEFLTYFQNEAQLEKSRLLSDRFSAERPKGSFSTLEIQRTEQGDSAMYLCASRSLGASGANVLTFGAGSRLTVL.

The chain recombines TRBV29-1 with TRBJ2-6; tentative D call: TRBD1 (6 bases). The CDR3 sequence is 15 residues long. V lost 4 bases to trimming and J lost 0 bases, with 10 bases between them. Germline CDR1 and CDR2: SQVTM and ANQGSEA. CDR3 region: CSVVQGNSGANVLTF. The CDR3 DNA follows: TGCAGCGTTGTACAGGGTAACTCTGGGGCCAACGTCCTGACTTTC. The variable domain in full, with the rest retrieved from reference TRBV29-1 and TRBJ2-6, is SAVISQKPSRDICQRGTSLTIQCQVDSQVTMMFWYRQQPGQSLTLIATANQGSEATYESGFVIDKFPISRPNLTFSTLTVSNMSPEDSSIYLCSVVQGNSGANVLTFGAGSRLTVL.

The CDR3 sequence: CASSQFGLAGSQETQYF. The CDR3 nucleotides read TGTGCCAGCAGTCAATTCGGACTAGCGGGGTCGCAAGAGACCCAGTACTTC. The rearrangement links TRBV2 to TRBJ2-5; 12 bases fit TRBD2. Germline V CDR1 and CDR2: SNHLY, FYNNEI. Unmatched junction bases numbered 9, after V lost 5 bases and J lost 2 bases. This CDR3 has 17 amino acids. The full variable domain, in which reference TRBV2 and TRBJ2-5 provide the parts outside the CDR3, is EPEVTQTPSHQVTQMGQEVILRCVPISNHLYFYWYRQILGQKVEFLVSFYNNEISEKSEIFDDQFSVERPDGSNFTLKIRSTKLEDSAMYFCASSQFGLAGSQETQYFGPGTRLLVL.

This clonotype has only a few counts. The V gene is TRBV6-6, the J gene TRBJ1-1; D uncertain. Germline V gene lookup returns CDR1 MNHNY and CDR2 SVGAGI (reference sequence). CDR3 length equals 14 residues. V was cut by 0 bases and J by 0 bases, with 5 bases left in between. The CDR3 region is CASSYSVMNTEAFF. DNA for the CDR3: TGTGCCAGCAGTTACTCAGTTATGAACACTGAAGCTTTCTTT.

The chain recombines TRBV7-9 with TRBJ1-1; tentatively, D is TRBD1 (6 bases). The CDR3 is 15 amino acids. In germline, CDR1 is SEHNR, CDR2 FQNEAQ (reference sequence). Trimming removed 3 bases at V and 3 bases at J, with 14 bases between. CDR3 residues: CASSLGGLGDTEAFF. Here the CDR3 DNA reads TGTGCCAGCAGCTTGGGGGGCCTCGGGGACACTGAAGCTTTCTTT. Filled out from reference TRBV7-9 and TRBJ1-1, the complete variable domain reads DTGVSQNPRHKITKRGQNVTFRCDPISEHNRLYWYRQTLGQGPEFLTYFQNEAQLEKSRLLSDRFSAERPKGSFSTLEIQRTEQGDSAMYLCASSLGGLGDTEAFFGQGTRLTVV.

The chain links TRBV12-3 or TRBV12-4 to TRBJ1-1, with TRBD1 as a possible D gene (5 bases). The V gene lost 2 bases and the J gene lost 4 bases, with 14 bases spanning the gap. This CDR3 has 15 residues. CDR3 amino acids: CASSLNPGQGTEAFF. CDR3 sequence (DNA): TGTGCCAGCAGTTTAAACCCGGGCCAGGGCACTGAAGCTTTCTTT.

With regard to this clonotype: This may stem from a read error, because a much larger clone lies one nucleotide away. The chain carries TRBV7-2 and TRBJ1-4; a weak D match, TRBD1 (6 bases). The CDR3 sequence is 15 residues long. The V end lost 6 bases, the J end lost 7 bases, and 18 bases lay between the germline ends. CDR1 and CDR2 from the germline V gene are SGHTA and FQGNSA. CDR3 loop: CASSLNREKSEKLFF. CDR3 sequence (DNA): TGTGCCAGCAGTCTAAACAGGGAGAAAAGTGAAAAACTGTTTTTT.

This chain joins TRBV12-3 or TRBV12-4 and TRBJ1-1; D gene ambiguous. The length of the CDR3 is 15 residues. V was cut by 6 bases and J by 0 bases, with 14 bases left in between. The CDR3 coding sequence is TGTGCCAGCAGGCGGGGATCCCTTTTGAACACTGAAGCTTTCTTT. It codes for CASRRGSLLNTEAFF.

This clonotype appeared many times. This chain connects TRBV7-2 to TRBJ2-5, with 8 bases that match TRBD2. The CDR3 loop spans 17 amino acids. V was pared by 4 bases and J by 5 bases, with 15 bases of the junction left unmatched. Germline V gene data show CDR1 as SGHTA and CDR2 as FQGNSA. The CDR3 protein is CASSSGWSGGRGETQYF. The CDR3 DNA reads TGTGCCAGCAGCTCCGGGTGGAGCGGGGGCCGAGGGGAGACCCAGTACTTC.

V and J are TRBV15 and TRBJ1-6; 9 bases are a match to TRBD1. V dropped 1 base and J dropped 10; count of bases not matched to a gene: 5. The CDR3 covers 15 residues. Germline V CDR1 and CDR2: LNHNV, YYDKDF (reference sequence). The CDR3 is CATSRAGTGQSPLHF. CDR3 bases: TGTGCCACCAGCAGAGCCGGGACAGGGCAATCACCCCTCCACTTT.